These T cell receptor beta chains were read from a single sample in a study of PD-1 blockade in classical Hodgkin lymphoma. Produced via immunoSEQ multiplex PCR; TCRdb's table is partial and in-frame only. This sample has some 35,000 clones, with around 90% found just once. Here the sequenced sample was CD4+ T cells from blood, taken at baseline. These receptors were obtained from a human donor with classical Hodgkin lymphoma. The CDR3 runs from the conserved cysteine through the conserved F or W. D genes are given only for firm matches. Not all rows give a size; the values are once, few, many and, for expanded clones, a class.

>NA|TRBJ2-3|TRBV19|TRBD2
TGTGCCAGTAGTATGGTGTGGACTAGCGGGAGGGGAGATACGCAGTATTTT
CASSMVWTSGRGDTQYF
>NA|TRBJ2-1|TRBV18|TRBD2
TGTGCCAGCTCACGGACTAGCGGGAGGGCAGAAGATGGTAATGAGCAGTTCTTC
CASSRTSGRAEDGNEQFF
>NA|TRBJ1-2|TRBV6-5|NA
TGTGCCAGCAGTCAACAGGGATTTGGCTACACCTTC
CASSQQGFGYTF
>NA|TRBJ1-4|TRBV7-8|NA
TGTGCCAGCAGCTTATACGGAGATAATGAAAAACTGTTTTTT
CASSLYGDNEKLFF
>once|TRBJ2-7|TRBV2|NA
TGTGCCAGCAGTGAAGCACCTGGCTGGGGGGTTAACTCCTACGAGCAGTACTTC
CASSEAPGWGVNSYEQYF
>NA|TRBJ1-2|TRBV28|TRBD1
TGTGCCAGCAGTTTAGGACAGGGGGACTATGGCTACACCTTC
CASSLGQGDYGYTF
>NA|TRBJ1-2|TRBV27|NA
TGTGCCAGCAGCCCCCGGGGGGCGTGGGGGGCCTATGGCTACACCTTC
CASSPRGAWGAYGYTF
>NA|TRBJ1-1|TRBV5-1|NA
TGCGCCAGCACTGAAACGAGGGACACTGAAGCTTTCTTT
CASTETRDTEAFF
>NA|TRBJ2-1|TRBV7-2|NA
TGTGCCAGCAGCTTAGGCCCCCAGGGGAACAATGAGCAGTTCTTC
CASSLGPQGNNEQFF
>NA|TRBJ1-5|TRBV28|NA
TGTGCCAGCAGTCCCTGGAGCGGCCAGGGGTCTAATCAGCCCCAGCATTTT
CASSPWSGQGSNQPQHF
>NA|TRBJ1-1|TRBV27|NA
TGTGCCAGCAGTTTATCAAGGGGGACGAGTGAAGCTTTCTTT
CASSLSRGTSEAFF
>NA|TRBJ1-4|TRBV6-5|NA
TGTGCCAGCAGTCGGGACTCCTACGGTGAAAAACTGTTTTTT
CASSRDSYGEKLFF
>NA|TRBJ2-4|TRBV4-1|TRBD1
TGCGCCAGCAGCCCTAATCAAGGACAGGTGAATCAGTACTTC
CASSPNQGQVNQYF
>NA|TRBJ2-7|TRBV27|TRBD2
TGTGCCAGCAGTTCTCGACTAGCGGGAAAGTTCTACGAGCAGTACTTC
CASSSRLAGKFYEQYF
>NA|TRBJ2-7|TRBV18|TRBD1
TGTGCCAGCTCACAATCGCTGGGACAGGGCTCCTACGAGCAGTACTTC
CASSQSLGQGSYEQYF
>NA|TRBJ2-1|TRBV10-1|NA
TGCGCCAGCAGTGCGGACAGAGATGAGCAGTTCTTC
CASSADRDEQFF
>NA|TRBJ2-3|TRBV27|TRBD1
TGTGCCAGCAGTAAGGGACAGGGGTACGGCACAGATACGCAGTATTTT
CASSKGQGYGTDTQYF
>NA|TRBJ1-1|TRBV18|NA
TGTGCCAGCTCAACGGGGGGCACTGAAGCTTTCTTT
CASSTGGTEAFF
>once|TRBJ2-7|TRBV11-2|TRBD1
TGTGCCAGCAGTTCAACCGGGACAGGGATCCACGAGCAGTACTTC
CASSSTGTGIHEQYF
>NA|TRBJ2-7|TRBV5-1|TRBD1
TGCGCCAGCAGCTTGGGACAGGGTTCAGGGAGGCAGTACTTC
CASSLGQGSGRQYF
>NA|TRBJ2-1|TRBV21-1|NA
TGTGCCAGCAGCAAAGTTAACACCGACAATGAGCAGTTCTTC
CASSKVNTDNEQFF
>NA|TRBJ2-7|TRBV28|NA
TGTGCCAGCAGTCTGCAACTTCAGGAAAACCTGTCCTACGAGCAGTACTTC
CASSLQLQENLSYEQYF
>NA|TRBJ1-5|TRBV19|NA
TGTGCCAGTAGTATAAGGGGGGGGGAGAATCAGCCCCAGCATTTT
CASSIRGGENQPQHF
>once|TRBJ2-7|TRBV5-4|NA
TGTGCCAGCAGCTTGGTCGCGGGGTCGGGAACCTACGAGCAGTACTTC
CASSLVAGSGTYEQYF
>NA|TRBJ2-3|TRBV18|TRBD1
TGTGCCAGCACGCTACTACCGGGACAGGGCCACACAGATACGCAGTATTTT
CASTLLPGQGHTDTQYF
>NA|TRBJ2-1|TRBV29-1|NA
TGCAGCGTTGGGGCACCTCACTCCTACAATGAGCAGTTCTTC
CSVGAPHSYNEQFF
>NA|TRBJ2-7|TRBV10-3|TRBD1
TGTGCCATCAGTGGGGGACAGGGACCCTACGAGCAGTACTTC
CAISGGQGPYEQYF
>NA|TRBJ2-6|TRBV4-1|TRBD1
TGCGCCAGCAGCCAGGGACAGGCCTTTGGAGGGGCCAACGTCCTGACTTTC
CASSQGQAFGGANVLTF
>NA|TRBJ1-2|TRBV7-6|TRBD1
TGTGCCAGCAGCTTAGGTGGGACAGGGGCCGGGGGCTACACCTTC
CASSLGGTGAGGYTF
>NA|TRBJ2-2|TRBV6-5|NA
TGTGCCAGCAGGACTACTGGCGCGAACACCGGGGAGCTGTTTTTT
CASRTTGANTGELFF
>NA|TRBJ1-2|TRBV27|NA
TGTGCCAGCAGTTCCTTTGGAGCGGGGGCGGAGGACTACACCTTC
CASSSFGAGAEDYTF